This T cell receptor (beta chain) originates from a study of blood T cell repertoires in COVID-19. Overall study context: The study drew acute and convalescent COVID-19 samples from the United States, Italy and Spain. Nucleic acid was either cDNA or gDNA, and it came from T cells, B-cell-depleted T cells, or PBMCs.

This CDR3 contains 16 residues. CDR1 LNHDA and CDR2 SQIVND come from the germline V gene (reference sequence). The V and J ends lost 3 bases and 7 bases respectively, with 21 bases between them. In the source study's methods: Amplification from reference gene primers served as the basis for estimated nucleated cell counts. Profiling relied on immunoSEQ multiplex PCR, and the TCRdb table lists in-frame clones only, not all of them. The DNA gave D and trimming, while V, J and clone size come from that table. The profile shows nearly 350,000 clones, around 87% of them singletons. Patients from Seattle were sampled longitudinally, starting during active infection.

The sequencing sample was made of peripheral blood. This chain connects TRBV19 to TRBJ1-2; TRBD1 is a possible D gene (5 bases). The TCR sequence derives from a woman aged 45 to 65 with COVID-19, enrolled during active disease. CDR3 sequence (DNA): TGTGCCAGTAGTATGAGCAGGGATCCTCGGGAGCGTGGCTACACCTTC. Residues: CASSMSRDPRERGYTF.